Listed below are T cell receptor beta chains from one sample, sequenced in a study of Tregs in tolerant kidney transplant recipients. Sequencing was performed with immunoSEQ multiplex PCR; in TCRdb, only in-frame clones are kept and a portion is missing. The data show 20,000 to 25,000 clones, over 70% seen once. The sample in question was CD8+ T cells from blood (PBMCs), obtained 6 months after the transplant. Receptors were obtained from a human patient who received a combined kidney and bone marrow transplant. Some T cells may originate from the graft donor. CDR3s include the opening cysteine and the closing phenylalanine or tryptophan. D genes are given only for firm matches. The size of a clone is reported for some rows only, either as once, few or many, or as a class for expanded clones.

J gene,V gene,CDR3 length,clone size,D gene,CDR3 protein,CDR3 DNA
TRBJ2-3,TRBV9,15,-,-,CASSPGGASTDTQYF,TGTGCCAGCAGCCCCGGGGGAGCTAGCACAGATACGCAGTATTTT
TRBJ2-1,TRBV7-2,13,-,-,CASSPRFRDEQFF,TGTGCCAGCAGCCCCCGTTTTCGGGATGAGCAGTTCTTC
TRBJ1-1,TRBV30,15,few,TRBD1,CAWSEGWGQGTEAFF,TGTGCCTGGAGTGAAGGGTGGGGACAGGGGACTGAAGCTTTCTTT
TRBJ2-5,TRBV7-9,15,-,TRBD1,CASSFPRQGIETQYF,TGTGCCAGCAGCTTCCCCAGACAGGGGATCGAGACCCAGTACTTC
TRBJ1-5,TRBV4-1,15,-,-,CASSPTGVSNQPQHF,TGCGCCAGCAGTCCAACGGGGGTTAGCAATCAGCCCCAGCATTTT
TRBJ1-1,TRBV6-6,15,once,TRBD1,CASSYATGGWTEAFF,TGTGCCAGCAGTTACGCGACAGGGGGTTGGACTGAAGCTTTCTTT
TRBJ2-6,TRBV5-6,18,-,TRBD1,CASSPGQVLPGEANVLTF,TGTGCCAGCAGCCCGGGACAGGTGCTACCTGGCGAGGCCAACGTCCTGACTTTC
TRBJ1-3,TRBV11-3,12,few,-,CASSYTPNTIYF,TGTGCCAGCAGCTACACCCCAAACACCATATATTTT
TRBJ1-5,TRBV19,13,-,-,CASSKGGNQPQHF,TGTGCCAGTAGTAAGGGGGGCAATCAGCCCCAGCATTTT
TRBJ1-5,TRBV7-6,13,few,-,CASSLDQGQPQHF,TGTGCCAGCAGCTTAGATCAGGGGCAGCCCCAGCATTTT
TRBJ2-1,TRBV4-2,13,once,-,CASSPLDGTGPFF,TGTGCCAGCAGTCCGCTGGACGGGACTGGTCCGTTCTTC
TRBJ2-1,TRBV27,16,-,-,CASSLSLGGGPNEQFF,TGTGCCAGCAGTTTATCCCTAGGGGGAGGGCCCAATGAGCAGTTCTTC
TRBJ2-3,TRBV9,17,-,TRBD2,CASSARLAGGPTDTQYF,TGTGCCAGCAGCGCCCGACTAGCGGGGGGCCCCACAGATACGCAGTATTTT
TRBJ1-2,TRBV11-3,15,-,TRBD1,CASSKQGELGYGYTF,TGTGCCAGCAGCAAACAGGGGGAGCTTGGCTATGGCTACACCTTC
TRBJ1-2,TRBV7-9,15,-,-,CASSQDMAGFGGYTF,TGCGCCAGCAGCCAAGATATGGCGGGGTTTGGTGGCTACACCTTC
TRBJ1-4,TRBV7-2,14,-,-,CASSLVDRGEKLFF,TGTGCCAGCAGCTTAGTTGATAGGGGTGAAAAACTGTTTTTT
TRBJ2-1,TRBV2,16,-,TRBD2,CASSDPTSGGNNEQFF,TGTGCCAGCAGTGACCCTACTAGCGGGGGGAACAATGAGCAGTTCTTC
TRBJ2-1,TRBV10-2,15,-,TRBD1,CASSEDRGRGNEQFF,TGCGCCAGCAGTGAGGACAGGGGAAGGGGCAATGAGCAGTTCTTC
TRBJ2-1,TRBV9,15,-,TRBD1,CASSESQGTYNEQFF,TGTGCCAGCAGCGAGTCACAGGGGACCTACAATGAGCAGTTCTTC
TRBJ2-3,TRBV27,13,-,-,CASTQGSTDTQYF,TGTGCCAGCACTCAGGGGAGCACAGATACGCAGTATTTT
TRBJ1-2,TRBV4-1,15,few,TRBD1,CASSAPGQSYYGYTF,TGCGCCAGCAGCGCACCGGGACAGTCGTACTATGGCTACACCTTC
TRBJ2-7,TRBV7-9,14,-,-,CASSFPNIADEQYF,TGTGCCAGCAGCTTCCCGAACATAGCGGACGAGCAGTACTTC
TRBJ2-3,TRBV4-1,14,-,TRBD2,CASSPSGPADTQYF,TGCGCCAGCAGCCCTAGCGGGCCGGCAGATACGCAGTATTTT